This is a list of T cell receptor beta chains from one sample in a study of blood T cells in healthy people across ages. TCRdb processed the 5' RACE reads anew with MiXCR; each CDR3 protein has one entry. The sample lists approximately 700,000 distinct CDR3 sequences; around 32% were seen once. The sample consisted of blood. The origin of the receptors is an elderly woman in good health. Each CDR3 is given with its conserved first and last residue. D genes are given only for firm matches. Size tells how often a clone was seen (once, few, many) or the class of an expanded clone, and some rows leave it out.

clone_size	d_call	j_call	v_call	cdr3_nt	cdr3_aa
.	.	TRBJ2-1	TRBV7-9	TGTGCCAGCAGCTTAGCGGGACTCCTAGATGAGCAGTTCTTC	CASSLAGLLDEQFF
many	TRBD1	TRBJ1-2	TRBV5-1	TGCGCCAGCAGCCCCGGGACAGTCAACTATGGCTACACCTTC	CASSPGTVNYGYTF
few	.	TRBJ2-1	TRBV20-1	TGCAGTGCCCCCACTCAACGCCTCTACAATGAGCAGTTCTTC	CSAPTQRLYNEQFF
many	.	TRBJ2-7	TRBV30	TGTGCCTGGAGTGTAAGTGGCTCCTACGAGCAGTACTTC	CAWSVSGSYEQYF
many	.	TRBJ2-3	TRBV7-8	TGTGCCAGCAGCTTATTTGCGGGGGCGGGAGATACGCAGTATTTT	CASSLFAGAGDTQYF
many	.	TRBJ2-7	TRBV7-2	TGTGCCAGCAGCCCAACGAGGGCCCAGGGTGGCGAGCAGTACTTC	CASSPTRAQGGEQYF
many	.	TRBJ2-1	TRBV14	TGTGCCAGCAGCCAAGCTGGTAGGAATGAGCAGTTCTTC	CASSQAGRNEQFF
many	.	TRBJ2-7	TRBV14	TGTGCCAGCAGCCAGGGCCTTTCCTACGAGCAGTACTTC	CASSQGLSYEQYF
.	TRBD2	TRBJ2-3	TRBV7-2	TGTGCCAGCAGCTTGACTAGCGGGAGCGGGACAGATACGCAGTATTTT	CASSLTSGSGTDTQYF
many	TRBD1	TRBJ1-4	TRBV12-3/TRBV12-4	TGTGCCAGCAGTAGTGGACAGGCGATTAATGAAAAACTGTTTTTT	CASSSGQAINEKLFF
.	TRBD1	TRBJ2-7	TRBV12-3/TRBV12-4	TGTGCCAGCAATCCACTACGGACAGGTCGGTACTTC	CASNPLRTGRYF
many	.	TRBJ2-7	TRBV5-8	TGTGCCAGCAGCCCCGCCGGATGGGGAGCTTACACCTACGAGCAGTACTTC	CASSPAGWGAYTYEQYF
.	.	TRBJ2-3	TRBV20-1	TGCAGTGCTAGTCCACCGGTCGGTGGAGATACGCAGTATTTT	CSASPPVGGDTQYF
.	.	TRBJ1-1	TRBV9	TGTGCCAGCAGCGTAGTCGGAACTGAAGCTTTCTTT	CASSVVGTEAFF
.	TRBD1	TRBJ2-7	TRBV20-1	TGCAGTGCTCCGACAGGGCTACTCAACGAGCAGTACTTC	CSAPTGLLNEQYF
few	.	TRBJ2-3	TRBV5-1	TGCGCCAGCAGCTCCAACTCTGGGCGGAACACAGATACGCAGTATTTT	CASSSNSGRNTDTQYF
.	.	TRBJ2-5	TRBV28	TGTGCCAGCAGTTTGGGGGGGCTCTTCCCAAGAACGACCCAGTACTTC	CASSLGGLFPRTTQYF
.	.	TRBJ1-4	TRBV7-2	TGTGCCAGCAGCCCCAAGAGGGGAGAAAAACTGTTTTTT	CASSPKRGEKLFF
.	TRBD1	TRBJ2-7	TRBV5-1	TGCGCCAGCAGCCAGGGGACAGGGCAATACGAGCAGTACTTC	CASSQGTGQYEQYF
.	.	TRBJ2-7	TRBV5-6	TGTGCCAGCAGCAGACTCCAAGTATTGGAGCAGTACTTC	CASSRLQVLEQYF
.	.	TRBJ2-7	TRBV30	TGTGCCTGGAGTGGCCGGGCGGGATACTCCTACGAGCAGTACTTC	CAWSGRAGYSYEQYF
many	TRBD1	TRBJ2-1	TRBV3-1	TGTGCCAGCAGCCGAGATGGACAGGGCTACAATGAGCAGTTCTTC	CASSRDGQGYNEQFF
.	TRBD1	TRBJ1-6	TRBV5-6	TGTGCCAGCAGCTTGTATCAGGGGGCTTCACCCCTCCACTTT	CASSLYQGASPLHF
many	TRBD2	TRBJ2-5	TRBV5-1	TGCGCCAGCAGCCCGGGACTAGGGAGGTCCATGGAGACCCAGTACTTC	CASSPGLGRSMETQYF
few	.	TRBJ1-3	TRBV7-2	TGTGCCAGCAGCTTCGACAGCTCTGGAAACACCATATATTTT	CASSFDSSGNTIYF
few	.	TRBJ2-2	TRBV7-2	TGTGCCAGCAGCTTATTTGGCACCGGGGAGCTGTTTTTT	CASSLFGTGELFF
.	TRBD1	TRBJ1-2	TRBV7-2	TGTGCCAGCAGAACGGACGCCTCAGGGGGTGATGGCTACACCTTC	CASRTDASGGDGYTF
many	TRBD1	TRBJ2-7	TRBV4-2	TGTGCCAGCAGCCAGGGGACAGGGGCGTTGGGAGAGCAGTACTTC	CASSQGTGALGEQYF
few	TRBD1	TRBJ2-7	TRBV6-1	TGTGCCAGCATTCCGACAGGGGATCGCTACGAGCAGTACTTC	CASIPTGDRYEQYF
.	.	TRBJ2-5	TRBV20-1	TGCAGTGCTAGACGACCGGGAGACTCGGCGGAGACCCAGTACTTC	CSARRPGDSAETQYF
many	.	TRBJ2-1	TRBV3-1	TGTGCCAGCAGCACCCGACAGGGAGGGTCCTACAATGAGCAGTTCTTC	CASSTRQGGSYNEQFF
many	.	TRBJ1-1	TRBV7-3	TGTGCCAGCAGCCCGACAGGCCCGGGCGGTACGAACACTGAAGCTTTCTTT	CASSPTGPGGTNTEAFF
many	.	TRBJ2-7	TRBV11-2	TGTGCCAGCAGTCTCCAGCACTCCTACGAGCAGTACTTC	CASSLQHSYEQYF
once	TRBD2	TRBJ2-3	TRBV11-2	TGTGCCAGCAGCTTAGGTCGGGGGGGGCCGATGAATACGCAGTATTTT	CASSLGRGGPMNTQYF
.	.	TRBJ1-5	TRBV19	TGTGCCAGCAGTCGGGGGGAGAATAGCAATCAGCCCCAGCATTTT	CASSRGENSNQPQHF
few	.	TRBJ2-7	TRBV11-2	TGTGCCAGCGGCCCCATGGGCAATGAGCAGTACTTC	CASGPMGNEQYF